This entry lists 4 T cell receptor beta chains sequenced from one sample in a study of T cells in women clearing cervical HPV infection. Profiled with immunoSEQ multiplex PCR; TCRdb holds only in-frame clones, not every one. The sample table includes about 36,000 clones. Source material: blood buffy coat. These receptors were obtained from a woman aged 18 to 75 with a cervical HPV16 infection that either progressed to CIN3+ or cleared (not recorded which).

As concerns this clone: The read terminates 3 residues before the CDR3 end, so the remaining end is supplied by the germline J gene. The chain links TRBV6-2 or TRBV6-3 to TRBJ2-3; a weak D match, TRBD1 (6 bases). Germline V gene data show CDR1 as MNHEY and CDR2 as SVGEGT. This CDR3 has 12 amino acids. V was trimmed by 6 bases and J by 7 bases, leaving 11 bases between them. CDR3 residues: CASSFDRHTQYF. The part of the CDR3 DNA that was read is TGTGCCAGCAGCTTCGACAGGCATACG.

To note about this clone: The read terminates 3 residues before the CDR3 end, so the remaining end is supplied by the germline J gene. Other DNA sequences from this sample encode an identical CDR3 as well. This sequence joins TRBV2 and TRBJ2-7; 9 bases are a match to TRBD1. Germline values: CDR1 SNHLY, CDR2 FYNNEI. The CDR3 is 13 residues long. J lost 3 bases, V lost 8 bases, and 5 bases had no gene match. The covered CDR3 bases are TGTGCCAGCTCGACAGGGGGGGGCTACGAG. It specifies CASSTGGGYE. The CDR3, in full, reads CASSTGGGYEQYF.

Details on this clone: The CDR3 end lies 3 residues beyond the end of the read and is filled in from the germline J gene. The chain couples TRBV20-1 to TRBJ1-5; the D gene is possibly TRBD1 (5 bases). The length of the CDR3 is 13 residues. V dropped 0 bases and J dropped 5 bases, with 8 bases sitting between them. Germline values: CDR1 DFQATT, CDR2 SNEGSKA (reference sequence). Partial CDR3 DNA: TGCAGTGCTAGAGATGTAGGGGATCAGCCC. It translates to CSARDVGDQP. The entire CDR3 protein is CSARDVGDQPQHF.

Incomplete CDR3 DNA: TGTGCCAGCAGCTTACTGGGCAGAGGGGGAGATACC. It translates to CASSLLGRGGDT. The CDR3 reads in full as CASSLLGRGGDTYTF. The J gene is TRBJ1-2, the V gene TRBV11-2, with D possibly matching TRBD1 (6 bases). The read terminates 3 residues ahead of where the CDR3 ends, so the germline J gene completes it. Germline V CDR1 and CDR2: SGHAT, FQNNGV. The CDR3 length is 15 residues.